Sequencing of this T cell receptor beta chain was carried out in a study of control samples from healthy donors and cancer patients (dated by TCRdb to 2020 to 2022). The germline V gene (reference sequence) yields MNHNY for CDR1 and SVGAGI for CDR2. Between the V and J ends, shortened by 0 bases and 1 base respectively, the junction contains 9 bases. Counted from cysteine to phenylalanine, this CDR3 has 15 amino acids. Only CDR3 DNA remains: 45 bases, in frame from the first base. The receptor library was made with the immunoSEQ multiplex PCR assay. TCRdb re-hosts the immuneACCESS table, in-frame sequences only. Its copies lack some clones; in the studies checked, an unresolved V gene accounts for under half of them, and the cause for the rest is not known. This sample lists about 44,000 clones; about 87% were detected once. The ten largest clones capture approximately 10% of the sample. A single count supports this clone. Its recognized antigen is unknown. No clone much larger than this one lies a single base away; base qualities are absent.

Sequencing input: PBMCs. The chain couples TRBV6-6 to TRBJ1-1; the D segment cannot be called with confidence. The clonotype was recovered from a woman aged 55-70 years with lung cancer. For the CDR3, the sequence is CASSYSTATNTEAFF. In nucleotide form, the sequence is TGTGCCAGCAGTTACTCGACGGCCACGAACACTGAAGCTTTCTTT.